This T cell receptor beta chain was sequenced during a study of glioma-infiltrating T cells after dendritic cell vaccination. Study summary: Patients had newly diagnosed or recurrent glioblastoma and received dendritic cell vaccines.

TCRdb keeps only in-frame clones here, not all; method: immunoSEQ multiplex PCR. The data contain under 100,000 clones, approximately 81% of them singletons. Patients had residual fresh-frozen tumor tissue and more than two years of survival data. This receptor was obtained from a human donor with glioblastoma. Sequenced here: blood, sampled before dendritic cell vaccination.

DNA of the CDR3: TGTGCCAGCAGTGCACTAGCTGTCGGGGCCGCTTACGTAGAGCAGTACTTC. It is translated as CASSALAVGAAYVEQYF. The rearrangement uses TRBV6-1 and TRBJ2-7, with a tentative D call TRBD2 (6 bases). CDR1 is MNHNS and CDR2 is SASEGT in the germline V gene. The germline V and J ends were trimmed by 4 bases and 7 bases, with 26 bases remaining between them. There are 17 residues in the CDR3.